Listed below are T cell receptor beta chains from one sample, sequenced in a study of control samples from healthy donors and cancer patients. TCRdb's copy holds only in-frame clones and misses some; the assay was immunoSEQ multiplex PCR. The table shows some 14,000 clones, with about 75% occurring only once. The sample taken for sequencing was formalin-fixed, paraffin-embedded tissue. Source of these receptors: a male donor with melanoma. Both conserved end residues are part of each CDR3. A D gene is named only where the DNA matches it firmly. Expanded clones are given a class, and other clones once, few, many or no size at all.

D,size,J,V,CDR3,DNA
TRBD1,-,TRBJ1-1,TRBV18,CASSPPTGQMNTEAFF,TGTGCCAGCTCACCACCGACGGGACAGATGAACACTGAAGCTTTCTTT
-,-,TRBJ2-1,TRBV4-3,CASSQGIRGSYNEQFF,TGCGCCAGCAGCCAAGGTATCAGGGGCTCCTACAATGAACAGTTCTTC
TRBD1,few,TRBJ1-6,TRBV4-2,CASSRARQGANSPLHF,TGTGCCAGCAGCCGAGCCAGACAGGGCGCTAATTCACCCCTCCACTTT
TRBD1,-,TRBJ1-1,TRBV11-3,CASSPGGGRTEAFF,TGTGCCAGCAGCCCAGGGGGGGGCAGGACTGAAGCTTTCTTT
-,once,TRBJ2-3,TRBV29-1,CSVSLSIGLTDTQYF,TGCAGCGTTTCCCTATCTATCGGACTCACAGATACGCAGTATTTT
TRBD2,-,TRBJ2-7,TRBV5-1,CASSRGSGTRSHEQYF,TGCGCCAGCAGCAGGGGGTCGGGGACTAGATCCCACGAGCAGTACTTC
-,-,TRBJ2-3,TRBV2,CASSEAGGTDTQYF,TGTGCCAGCAGTGAGGCAGGGGGCACAGATACGCAGTATTTT
TRBD1,-,TRBJ1-2,TRBV28,CASSETGDYGYTF,TGTGCCAGCAGCGAAACAGGGGACTATGGCTACACCTTC
-,-,TRBJ2-2,TRBV4-2,CASTQYLQGGDTGELFF,TGTGCCAGCACCCAGTACCTACAGGGGGGGGACACCGGGGAGCTGTTTTTT
-,-,TRBJ2-7,TRBV2,CASSEAALIYEQYF,TGTGCCAGCAGTGAAGCGGCTTTAATCTACGAGCAGTACTTC
-,-,TRBJ2-2,TRBV14,CASSQTPGVNTGELFF,TGTGCCAGCAGCCAAACCCCGGGGGTGAACACCGGGGAGCTGTTTTTT
TRBD1,once,TRBJ1-2,TRBV3-1/TRBV3-2,CASSPDRGLRTNYGYTF,TGTGCCAGCAGCCCCGACAGGGGCCTCCGGACTAACTATGGCTACACCTTC
-,-,TRBJ1-3,TRBV3-1/TRBV3-2,CASSQGAASGNTIYF,TGTGCCAGCAGCCAAGGTGCGGCCTCTGGAAACACCATATATTTT
-,-,TRBJ1-1,TRBV7-2,CASSLRGGLTEAFF,TGTGCCAGCAGCTTACGGGGGGGGTTGACTGAAGCTTTCTTT
-,-,TRBJ1-1,TRBV11-1,CASSPRPTEAFF,TGTGCCAGCAGCCCCCGACCCACTGAAGCTTTCTTT
-,-,TRBJ2-7,TRBV5-1,CASSNQGHEQYF,TGCGCCAGCAGCAATCAGGGCCACGAGCAGTACTTC
TRBD2,-,TRBJ2-5,TRBV5-1,CARSLGGARGGRETQYF,TGCGCCCGCAGCTTGGGGGGCGCGCGGGGGGGCCGAGAGACCCAGTACTTC
TRBD1,once,TRBJ1-5,TRBV6-4,CASLHHRDRSRGSNQPQHF,TGTGCCAGCTTACACCACCGGGACAGATCGAGAGGTAGCAATCAGCCCCAGCATTTT
TRBD2,-,TRBJ2-7,TRBV3-1/TRBV3-2,CASSQVGLAGGPYEQYF,TGTGCCAGCAGCCAAGTGGGACTAGCGGGGGGACCCTACGAGCAGTACTTC
TRBD1,-,TRBJ2-5,TRBV7-9,CASSQPGGETQYF,TGTGCCAGCAGCCAACCAGGGGGAGAGACCCAGTACTTC
-,-,TRBJ1-2,TRBV19,CASSPTGQTYGYTF,TGTGCCAGTAGTCCCACAGGACAGACTTATGGCTACACCTTC
TRBD2,-,TRBJ2-5,TRBV5-4,CASSPGGTTQETQYF,TGTGCCAGCAGCCCGGGAGGGACTACACAAGAGACCCAGTACTTC
TRBD1,-,TRBJ1-2,TRBV29-1,CSVGQGDGYTF,TGCAGCGTTGGACAGGGTGACGGCTACACCTTC
-,-,TRBJ1-4,TRBV27,CASSQFMPGITNEKLFF,TGTGCCAGCAGTCAGTTTATGCCAGGGATTACTAATGAAAAACTGTTTTTT
-,medium-sized,TRBJ2-7,TRBV5-4,CASSPGTRYEQYF,TGTGCCAGCAGCCCAGGAACCCGCTACGAGCAGTACTTC
-,-,TRBJ2-5,TRBV6-5,CASSSRGGYQETQYF,TGTGCCAGCAGCTCCAGGGGGGGGTACCAAGAGACCCAGTACTTC
TRBD1,medium-sized,TRBJ2-2,TRBV10-1,CATDRAHRGRGELFF,TGCGCCACCGACCGAGCCCACAGGGGGCGAGGGGAGCTGTTTTTT
-,-,TRBJ1-1,TRBV12-3/TRBV12-4,CASSLQGNTEAFF,TGTGCCAGCAGTTTACAGGGGAACACTGAAGCTTTCTTT
TRBD1,-,TRBJ1-2,TRBV5-4,CASSFGDRVYGYTF,TGTGCCAGCAGCTTTGGGGACAGGGTCTATGGCTACACCTTC
-,-,TRBJ2-5,TRBV2,CASSTGTKETQYF,TGTGCCAGCAGTACCGGGACAAAAGAGACCCAGTACTTC
-,medium-sized,TRBJ1-1,TRBV6-2/TRBV6-3,CASSYGGMNTEAFF,TGTGCCAGCAGTTACGGGGGCATGAACACTGAAGCTTTCTTT
TRBD2,-,TRBJ2-1,TRBV5-1,CASSTGTSGDEQFF,TGCGCCAGCAGCACGGGGACTAGCGGGGATGAGCAGTTCTTC
-,medium-sized,TRBJ1-1,TRBV11-2,CASSLRYMNTEAFF,TGTGCCAGCAGCTTAAGGTACATGAACACTGAAGCTTTCTTT
TRBD1,-,TRBJ1-5,TRBV5-1,CASSLVAGGAVQPQHF,TGCGCCAGCAGCTTGGTGGCAGGGGGGGCAGTTCAGCCCCAGCATTTT
-,-,TRBJ2-5,TRBV6-2/TRBV6-3,CASSSLGGLGETQYF,TGTGCCAGCAGCTCTCTCGGGGGGCTGGGGGAGACCCAGTACTTC
TRBD1,-,TRBJ2-7,TRBV7-8,CASSLANRGVYEQYF,TGTGCCAGCAGCTTAGCCAACAGGGGTGTCTACGAGCAGTACTTC
TRBD2,-,TRBJ2-7,TRBV7-6,CASSLVRGSSYEQYF,TGTGCCAGCAGCTTAGTTCGCGGGAGCTCCTACGAGCAGTACTTC
-,-,TRBJ2-2,TRBV11-3,CASSPLAAGTGELFF,TGTGCCAGCAGCCCGTTAGCGGCAGGTACCGGGGAGCTGTTTTTT
-,-,TRBJ2-1,TRBV18,CASSPPGPFSYNEQFF,TGTGCCAGCTCACCCCCCGGTCCTTTCTCCTACAATGAGCAGTTCTTC
-,-,TRBJ1-3,TRBV4-3,CASSQVMGATGNTIYF,TGCGCCAGCAGCCAAGTAATGGGGGCCACTGGAAACACCATATATTTT
-,once,TRBJ2-3,TRBV2,CASSRRGEIAQYF,TGTGCCAGCAGCCGACGTGGTGAGATTGCGCAGTATTTT
TRBD1,few,TRBJ1-1,TRBV27,CASRDRARTEAFF,TGTGCCAGCAGAGACAGGGCGCGTACTGAAGCTTTCTTT
-,-,TRBJ1-2,TRBV6-1,CASSEVLAQGYTF,TGTGCCAGCAGTGAAGTACTAGCGCAAGGCTACACCTTC
-,few,TRBJ2-5,TRBV2,CASSAWIGETQYF,TGTGCCAGCAGCGCCTGGATAGGAGAGACCCAGTACTTC
TRBD1,few,TRBJ2-3,TRBV18,CASSPLLGQHSTDTQYF,TGTGCCAGCTCACCTTTGTTGGGACAGCACTCCACAGATACGCAGTATTTT